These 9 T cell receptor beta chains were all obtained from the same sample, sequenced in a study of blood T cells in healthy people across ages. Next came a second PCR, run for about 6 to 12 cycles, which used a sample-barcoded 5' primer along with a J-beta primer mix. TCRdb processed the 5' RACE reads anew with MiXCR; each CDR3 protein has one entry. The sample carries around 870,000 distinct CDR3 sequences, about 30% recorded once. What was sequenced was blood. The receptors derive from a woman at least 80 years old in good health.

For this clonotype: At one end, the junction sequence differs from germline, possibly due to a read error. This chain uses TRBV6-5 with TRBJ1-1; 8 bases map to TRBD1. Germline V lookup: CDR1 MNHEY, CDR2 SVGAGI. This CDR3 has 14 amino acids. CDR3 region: CASSPPTGATEAFF. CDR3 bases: TGCGCCAGCAGCCCGCCGACAGGGGCTACTGAAGCTTTCTTT.

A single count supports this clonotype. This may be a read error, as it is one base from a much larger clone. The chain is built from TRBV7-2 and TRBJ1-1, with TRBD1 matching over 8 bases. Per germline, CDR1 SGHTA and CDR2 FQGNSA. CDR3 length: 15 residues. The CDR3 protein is CAGSLAGQGATEAFF. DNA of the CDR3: TGTGCCGGCAGCTTAGCCGGCCAGGGGGCGACTGAAGCTTTCTTT.

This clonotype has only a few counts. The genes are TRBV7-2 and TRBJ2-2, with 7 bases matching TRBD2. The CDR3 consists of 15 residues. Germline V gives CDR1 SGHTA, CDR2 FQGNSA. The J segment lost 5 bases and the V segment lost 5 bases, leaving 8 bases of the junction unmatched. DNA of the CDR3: TGTGCCAGCAGCCGAGAATGGGGGGGGACCGGGGAGCTGTTTTTT. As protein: CASSREWGGTGELFF.

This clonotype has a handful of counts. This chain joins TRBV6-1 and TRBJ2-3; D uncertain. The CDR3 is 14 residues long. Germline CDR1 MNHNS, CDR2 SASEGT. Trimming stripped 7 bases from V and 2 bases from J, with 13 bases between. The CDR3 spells CASTADLYTDTQYF. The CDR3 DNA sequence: TGTGCCAGCACCGCCGACCTCTACACAGATACGCAGTATTTT.

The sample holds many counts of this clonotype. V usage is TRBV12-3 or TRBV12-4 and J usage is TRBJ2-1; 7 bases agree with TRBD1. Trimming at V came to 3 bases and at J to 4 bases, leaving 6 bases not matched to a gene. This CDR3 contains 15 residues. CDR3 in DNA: TGTGCCAGCAGTTTCTTAGGGGGCACGTACAATGAGCAGTTCTTC. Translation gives CASSFLGGTYNEQFF.

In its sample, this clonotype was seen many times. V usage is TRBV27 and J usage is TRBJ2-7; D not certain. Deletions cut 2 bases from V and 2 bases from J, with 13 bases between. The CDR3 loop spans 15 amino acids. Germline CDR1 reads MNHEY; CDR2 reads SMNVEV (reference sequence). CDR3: CASSLPRPDPYEQYF. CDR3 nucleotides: TGTGCCAGCAGTTTACCCCGACCCGACCCCTACGAGCAGTACTTC.

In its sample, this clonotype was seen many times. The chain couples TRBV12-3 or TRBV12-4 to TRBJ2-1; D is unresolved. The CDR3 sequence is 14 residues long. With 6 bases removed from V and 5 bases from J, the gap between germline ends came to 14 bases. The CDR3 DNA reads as TGTGCCAGCAGCCAAATTCCGGCTAACAATGAGCAGTTCTTC. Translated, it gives CASSQIPANNEQFF.

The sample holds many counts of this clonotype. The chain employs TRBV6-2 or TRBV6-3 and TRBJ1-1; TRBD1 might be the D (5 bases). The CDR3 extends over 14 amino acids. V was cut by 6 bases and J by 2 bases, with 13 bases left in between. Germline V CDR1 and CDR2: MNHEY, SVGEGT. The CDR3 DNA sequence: TGTGCCAGCAGCAATCCCACAGGAAACACTGAAGCTTTCTTT. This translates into CASSNPTGNTEAFF.

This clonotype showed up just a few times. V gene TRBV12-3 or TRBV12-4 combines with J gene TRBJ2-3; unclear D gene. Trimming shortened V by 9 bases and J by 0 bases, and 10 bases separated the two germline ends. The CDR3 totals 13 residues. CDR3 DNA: TGTGCCAGTAGGAGACTGAGCACAGATACGCAGTATTTT. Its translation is CASRRLSTDTQYF.